This passage covers 26 T cell receptor beta chains from one sample sequenced in a study of spatial heterogeneity in lung cancer. TCRdb re-derived calls from the 5' RACE reads in MiXCR, one entry per CDR3 protein. The sample has over 50,000 distinct CDR3 sequences, around 6% seen once. Time point of the sample: sample taken at primary tumor resection. The specimen was PBMCs, collected at surgery. The receptors come from a female donor with early-stage non-small cell lung cancer.

Many counts were recorded for this clonotype. V gene TRBV7-2 combines with J gene TRBJ2-3; 9 bases map to TRBD1. V gave up 2 bases and J gave up 1 base; unmatched junction bases: 10. This CDR3 is 18 amino acids long. CDR1 is SGHTA, CDR2 FQGNSA, per germline. The CDR3 loop reads CASSLLLGQGQRTDTQYF. In DNA form, the CDR3 reads TGTGCCAGCAGCTTATTACTGGGACAGGGTCAACGCACAGATACGCAGTATTTT. Drawing the rest from reference TRBV7-2 and TRBJ2-3, the complete variable domain is GAGVSQSPSNKVTEKGKDVELRCDPISGHTALYWYRQSLGQGLEFLIYFQGNSAPDKSGLPSDRFSAERTGGSVSTLTIQRTQQEDSAVYLCASSLLLGQGQRTDTQYFGPGTRLTVL.

The chain links TRBV11-2 to TRBJ2-1; TRBD1 aligns across 9 bases. J gave up 0 bases and V 5 bases, and 14 bases lay outside the gene matches. The CDR3 runs to 19 residues. Germline-derived CDR1 and CDR2 are SGHAT and FQNNGV. The CDR3: CASSHSRDRVESSYNEQFF. In nucleotides, the CDR3 is TGTGCCAGCAGCCACTCTCGGGACAGGGTCGAGAGCTCCTACAATGAGCAGTTCTTC.

The rearrangement links TRBV20-1 to TRBJ2-7, with 8 bases lining up with TRBD2. Germline-derived CDR1 and CDR2 are DFQATT and SNEGSKA (reference sequence). Germline trimming cut 0 bases from V and 7 bases from J; bases unmatched to any gene: 5. This CDR3 comprises 13 residues. The CDR3 bases are TGCAGTGCTAGAGATCACCCGGGGGGGGAGCAGTACTTC. It translates to CSARDHPGGEQYF.

This clonotype was detected ten times or more. The CDR3 DNA sequence: TGTGCCAGCAGTCTGGACAGCCATAGCAATCAGCCCCAGCATTTT. Translating it yields CASSLDSHSNQPQHF. The chain carries TRBV5-5 and TRBJ1-5; a possible D gene is TRBD1 (6 bases). Germline values: CDR1 SGHKS, CDR2 YYEKEE (reference sequence). The CDR3 is 15 residues long. V dropped 5 bases and J dropped 0 bases, with 12 bases sitting between them.

The V call is TRBV28, the J call TRBJ2-7, with 7 bases aligning to TRBD1. Trimming at V came to 4 bases and at J to 1 base, leaving 7 bases not matched to a gene. Looked up from germline, CDR1 is MDHEN and CDR2 is SYDVKM. The CDR3 runs to 15 residues. DNA of the CDR3: TGTGCCAGCAGTTGGGCTACAGGGGAATCCTACGAGCAGTACGTC. Its protein product is CASSWATGESYEQYV.

This clonotype was recorded a few times. This chain uses TRBV11-2 with TRBJ2-5; D gene ambiguous. Germline-derived CDR1 and CDR2 are SGHAT and FQNNGV. Trimming pared 7 bases from V and 3 bases from J, leaving 9 bases between. The CDR3 covers 12 residues. The CDR3 DNA reads TGTGCCAGCACCCTTAGAGAAGAGACCCAGTACTTC. It translates to CASTLREETQYF.

This clonotype was recorded many times. J is TRBJ1-6 and V is TRBV20-1, with TRBD1 identical over 8 bases. With V trimmed by 3 bases and J by 7 bases, 8 bases remained unmatched. The CDR3 is made up of 15 amino acids. The V gene's germline CDR1 is DFQATT and CDR2 SNEGSKA (reference sequence). The CDR3, as DNA: TGCAGTGCTAGGAGAGCGACAGGGGTGAATTCACCCCTCCACTTT. This translates into CSARRATGVNSPLHF.

The sample holds many counts of this clonotype. The rearrangement uses TRBV29-1 and TRBJ2-1; D ambiguous. The CDR3 spans 10 residues. V lost 6 bases to trimming and J lost 6 bases, with 6 bases between them. The germline gives CDR1 SQVTM, CDR2 ANQGSEA. In DNA form, the CDR3 reads TGCAGCGTGGCTAGCAATGAGCAGTTCTTC. Translation: CSVASNEQFF.

This clonotype was seen ten or more times. The chain employs TRBV20-1 and TRBJ1-6; a possible D gene is TRBD1 (5 bases). The CDR3 sequence is 14 residues long. Trimming cost V 6 bases and J 7 bases, with 16 bases left between them. CDR1 and CDR2 (germline): DFQATT, SNEGSKA (reference sequence). The CDR3 sequence: CSAAQEGSNSPLHF. The DNA of the CDR3 is TGCAGTGCCGCTCAGGAGGGGAGCAATTCACCCCTCCACTTT.

In its sample, this clonotype was seen many times. J is TRBJ2-3 and V is TRBV9; D call uncertain. V shed 0 bases and J shed 6 bases, with 14 bases lying between them. The germline V gene has CDR1 SGDLS and CDR2 YYNGEE. The CDR3 contains 15 residues. This CDR3 is CASSVGQARRDTQYF. As DNA, the CDR3 is TGTGCCAGCAGCGTAGGGCAGGCCCGCCGGGATACGCAGTATTTT.

Notes on this clonotype: One end of the junction varies from germline; a read error may be responsible. The gene calls are TRBV4-1 and TRBJ1-1; D not resolved. There are 15 residues in the CDR3. The germline CDR1 and CDR2 sequences are MGHRA and YSYEKL. As DNA, the CDR3 is TGCGCCAACAGCCAAGGAGGAGGGTTGAACACTGAAGCTTTCTTT. It translates to CANSQGGGLNTEAFF.

The rearrangement links TRBV24-1 to TRBJ2-2, with 14 bases lining up with TRBD2. The CDR3 loop spans 19 amino acids. The junction had 10 bases not matched to a gene; V was cut back by 4 bases and J by 4 bases. Germline V gene lookup returns CDR1 KGHDR and CDR2 SFDVKD. The CDR3 region has the DNA TGTGCCACCAGTGACACAGACGGGACTAGCGGGAGAATCACCGGGGAGCTGTTTTTT. Translating it yields CATSDTDGTSGRITGELFF.

This clonotype has a count of ten or more. This chain joins TRBV5-1 and TRBJ2-5; D gene unclear. V dropped 4 bases and J dropped 5 bases, with 18 bases sitting between them. Looked up from germline, CDR1 is SGHRS and CDR2 is YFSETQ. The CDR3 loop spans 15 amino acids. CDR3 in amino acids: CASSPTGHQRETQYF. DNA for the CDR3: TGCGCCAGCAGCCCGACGGGCCATCAGAGGGAGACCCAGTACTTC. Based on the CDR3 plus reference TRBV5-1 and TRBJ2-5, the full variable domain is KAGVTQTPRYLIKTRGQQVTLSCSPISGHRSVSWYQQTPGQGLQFLFEYFSETQRNKGNFPGRFSGRQFSNSRSEMNVSTLELGDSALYLCASSPTGHQRETQYFGPGTRLLVL.

CDR3 sequence: CASSLKAGAREQYF. The CDR3 DNA is TGTGCCAGCAGTTTAAAGGCAGGGGCCAGGGAGCAGTACTTC. This chain links TRBV28 with TRBJ2-7; D is possibly TRBD1 (6 bases). The V end was cut by 2 bases, the J end by 7 bases, with 15 bases between. The CDR3 is 14 residues long. CDR1 and CDR2 from the germline V gene are MDHEN and SYDVKM.

This clonotype occurred many times. The chain employs TRBV6-1 and TRBJ1-5, with 9 bases fitting TRBD1. Germline V gene data show CDR1 as MNHNS and CDR2 as SASEGT. The ends lost 0 bases at V and 6 bases at J; junction bases unmatched: 3. This CDR3 spans 15 amino acids. CDR3 amino acids: CASSEAPGQGQPQHF. The CDR3 DNA is TGTGCCAGCAGTGAAGCTCCGGGACAGGGTCAGCCCCAGCATTTT.

At least ten counts were recorded for this clonotype. The rearrangement links TRBV12-2 to TRBJ2-3; no check of the table's D call, TRBD2, against the DNA was made. TRBV12-2 is marked as a pseudogene. CDR3 length: 17 amino acids. The CDR3 loop is CASRLKLAGGGTDTQYF. Here the CDR3 DNA reads TGTGCAAGTCGCTTAAAGCTAGCGGGAGGAGGAACAGATACGCAGTATTTT.

This clonotype was detected a few times. V usage is TRBV6-1 and J usage is TRBJ1-5; D not resolved. CDR1 and CDR2 (germline): MNHNS, SASEGT. The CDR3 has 15 amino acids. V dropped 3 bases and J dropped 7 bases, with 16 bases sitting between them. The CDR3 nucleotides are TGTGCCAGCAGTGATTTCGGGATGTCGGGACAGCCCCAGCATTTT. Protein product: CASSDFGMSGQPQHF.

This clonotype was detected ten times or more. This sequence joins TRBV5-1 and TRBJ1-1; TRBD1 matches at 8 bases. The trim removed 5 bases at V and 2 bases at J, leaving 14 bases unmatched. The V gene's germline CDR1 is SGHRS and CDR2 YFSETQ. CDR3 length: 17 amino acids. The CDR3 DNA sequence: TGCGCCAGCAGGCGTGACTTCCGGGACAGGCTAAACACTGAAGCTTTCTTT. It codes for CASRRDFRDRLNTEAFF.

This clonotype was counted many times. The genes are TRBV3-1 and TRBJ1-1; D is uncertain. The V gene lost 0 bases and the J gene lost 3 bases, with 5 bases spanning the gap. Germline CDR1 reads LGHDT; CDR2 reads YNNKEL (reference sequence). The CDR3 runs to 13 residues. As DNA, the CDR3 is TGTGCCAGCAGCCAAGAACAGTACACTGAAGCTTTCTTT. Residues: CASSQEQYTEAFF.

This clonotype has a handful of counts. The J gene is TRBJ1-6, the V gene TRBV7-8; maybe TRBD1 (5 bases). Germline V gene data show CDR1 as SGHVS and CDR2 as FQNEAQ. The CDR3 is 15 residues long. The germline V and J ends were trimmed by 5 bases and 5 bases, with 13 bases remaining between them. As DNA, the CDR3 is TGTGCCAGCAGCCCGGGCGGGGGTAATAATTCACCCCTCCACTTT. Translating it yields CASSPGGGNNSPLHF.

This clonotype was seen repeatedly, ten times or more. The chain links TRBV5-1 to TRBJ1-1; the match to TRBD1 covers 10 bases. The J segment lost 9 bases and the V segment lost 0 bases, leaving 8 bases of the junction unmatched. This CDR3 comprises 15 residues. CDR1 is SGHRS, CDR2 YFSETQ, per germline. This CDR3 is CASSLANAGQGKAFF. CDR3 sequence (DNA): TGCGCCAGCAGCTTGGCCAATGCGGGACAGGGGAAAGCTTTCTTT.

This clonotype was detected ten times or more. The gene calls are TRBV5-1 and TRBJ1-4, with 8 nucleotides matching TRBD1. The CDR3 runs 18 residues. Germline V gene sequence: CDR1 SGHRS, CDR2 YFSETQ. The junction had 12 bases not matched to a gene; V was cut back by 5 bases and J by 0 bases. CDR3 amino acids: CASRSRTGRFSTNEKLFF. In DNA, the CDR3 is TGCGCCAGCAGGTCGAGGACAGGGCGGTTTTCAACTAATGAAAAACTGTTTTTT.

The chain is built from TRBV10-3 and TRBJ1-2, with unresolved D. Per the germline V gene, CDR1 is ENHRY and CDR2 is SYGVKD. The germline V and J ends were trimmed by 7 bases and 1 base, with 7 bases remaining between them. This CDR3 spans 12 amino acids. The CDR3 here is CAINQDNYGYTF. The CDR3 DNA is TGTGCCATCAATCAGGATAACTATGGCTACACCTTC.

This clonotype appeared many times. V gene TRBV11-2 combines with J gene TRBJ1-1; D may be TRBD1 (5 bases). V lost 5 bases and J 4 bases, leaving 14 bases between the germline ends. Germline V gene data show CDR1 as SGHAT and CDR2 as FQNNGV. This CDR3 is 14 amino acids long. For the CDR3, the DNA is TGTGCCAGCAGCCCAGTGGGGGGGTTCACTGAAGCTTTCTTT. Translated: CASSPVGGFTEAFF.

This clonotype showed up many times. This sequence joins TRBV29-1 and TRBJ2-1; 8 bases agree with TRBD1. In germline, CDR1 is SQVTM, CDR2 ANQGSEA. V shed 7 bases and J 3 bases; nucleotides not matched to a gene: 5. This CDR3 spans 13 amino acids. The CDR3 is CSANTGGYNEQFF. The CDR3 nucleotides read TGCAGCGCCAATACAGGGGGCTACAATGAGCAGTTCTTC.

In its sample, this clonotype was seen many times. The J gene is TRBJ1-6, the V gene TRBV2; D ambiguous. The CDR3 contains 13 residues. V was shortened by 8 bases and J by 5 bases, with 10 bases between the two germline ends. Germline-derived CDR1 and CDR2 are SNHLY and FYNNEI. The CDR3 region is CASRGRNNSPLHF. Written as DNA, the CDR3 is TGTGCCAGCCGAGGACGGAATAATTCACCCCTCCACTTT.